The present TCR beta chain was sequenced within a study of T cell responses to AZD1222 COVID-19 vaccine. Study-level findings and limits: Spike-wide coverage was observed for vaccine-associated CD4 TCRs, with dominant responses at 160-218 and 743-854. Of the AZD1222 recipients, only 6 or 7 were seropositive at baseline. Most donors were white British, females outnumbered males, and clonal diversity was possibly underestimated.

As regards this clone: The antigen remains undetermined.

V was trimmed by 7 bases and J by 6 bases, leaving 16 bases between them. The CDR3 extends over 14 amino acids. Germline V lookup: CDR1 MDHEN, CDR2 SYDVKM. Pooling was applied to second doses at about 4 or about 12 weeks. The repertoire was sequenced with immunoSEQ multiplex PCR; TCRdb's copy has only in-frame clones and lacks some. The sample holds tens of thousands of clones, approximately 90% seen once. Specimen: peripheral blood, collected 28 days after the second AZD1222 dose. The clonotype was recovered from an adult who received the AZD1222 COVID-19 vaccine. This rearrangement joins TRBV28 to TRBJ1-5; D gene uncertain. The CDR3 DNA reads TGTGCCAGCACCAACGGGGAGTTCTTTCAGCCCCAGCATTTT. Residues: CASTNGEFFQPQHF.